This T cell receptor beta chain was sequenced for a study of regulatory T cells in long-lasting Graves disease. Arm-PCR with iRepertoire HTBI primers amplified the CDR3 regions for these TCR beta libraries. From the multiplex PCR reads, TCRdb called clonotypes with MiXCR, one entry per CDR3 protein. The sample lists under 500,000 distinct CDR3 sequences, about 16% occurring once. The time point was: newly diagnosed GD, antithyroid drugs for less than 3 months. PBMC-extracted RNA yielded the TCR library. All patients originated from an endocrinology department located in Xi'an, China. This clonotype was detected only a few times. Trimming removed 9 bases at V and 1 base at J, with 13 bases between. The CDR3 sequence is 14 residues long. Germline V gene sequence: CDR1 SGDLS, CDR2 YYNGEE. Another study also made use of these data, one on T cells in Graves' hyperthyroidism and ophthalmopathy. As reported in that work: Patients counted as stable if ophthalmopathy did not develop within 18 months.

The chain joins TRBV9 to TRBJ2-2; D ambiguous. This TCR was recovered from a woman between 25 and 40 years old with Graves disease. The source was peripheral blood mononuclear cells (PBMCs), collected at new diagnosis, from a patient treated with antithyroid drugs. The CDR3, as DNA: TGTGCCACCCTCCCCTCGTGGAACACCGGGGAGCTGTTTTTT. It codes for CATLPSWNTGELFF.